What follows is one T cell receptor beta chain and its context. Antigen unknown. Profiled with immunoSEQ multiplex PCR; TCRdb holds only in-frame clones, not every one. This table holds about 58,000 clones, 71% found once. The CDR3 is made up of 15 amino acids. Germline CDR1 and CDR2: MDHEN and SYDVKM. Trimming stripped 6 bases from V and 2 bases from J, with 14 bases between. This sample is part of a study of cytotoxic CD8 clonotypes in ibrutinib-treated CLL. Study details: Within the patient group, 11 were relapsed/refractory and approximately 14 treatment-naive, and about 17 were IGHV unmutated. Averaging across samples gave around 260,000 productive templates and fewer than 100,000 productive rearrangements.

Study-wide points: Under therapy, public clonotypes either contracted or stayed stable, and they were uncommon. At baseline, clonality was higher than in age-matched healthy donors and correlated with CD8+ counts.

The input for sequencing was PBMCs, taken after 12 months of ibrutinib treatment. This clonotype was sampled from a human donor with chronic lymphocytic leukemia. This chain joins TRBV28 and TRBJ1-5; D unclear. The CDR3 loop reads CASRRVLIRNQPQHF. CDR3 nucleotide sequence: TGTGCCAGCAGGAGGGTCTTAATTCGCAATCAGCCCCAGCATTTT.